This T cell receptor (beta chain) was documented in a study of T cells after yellow fever vaccination. They built TCR cDNA with 5'RACE template switching, a step that put in a universal primer site and UMIs. TCRdb re-analysed the 5' RACE reads in MiXCR, keeping a single row per CDR3 protein. There are roughly 340,000 distinct CDR3 sequences in the sample; 8.5% to 10% occur only once, and approximately 19% lies in the top ten. This clonotype was seen repeatedly, ten times or more. Its specificity is not known. Germline CDR1 reads SGHRS; CDR2 reads YFSETQ. CDR3 length equals 14 residues. V lost 2 bases to trimming and J lost 9 bases, with 12 bases between them. Whole-study results and caveats: Abundant clonotypes (contaminants from the bulk population) could be present in FACS-sorted repertoires. After the booster, 96% of CD4 and about nine tenths of CD8 primary-response clones were re-detected. A weaker but faster secondary response was observed, peaking on day 5 versus 15.

The sequencing used PBMCs, collected on the day of the first yellow fever vaccination. The chain links TRBV5-1 to TRBJ1-6, with unresolved D. The receptor comes from a man younger than 35 who received the YFV17D yellow fever vaccine. The CDR3 sequence: CASSLGTQSSPLHF. CDR3 in DNA: TGCGCCAGCAGCTTAGGTACCCAGAGTTCACCCCTCCACTTT.